The 25 T cell receptor beta chains below all came from one sample that was sequenced in a study of cytomegalovirus exposure and HLA in healthy donors. The PCR used 60 Vbeta and 13 Jbeta primers. Data came from immunoSEQ multiplex PCR; TCRdb stores just in-frame clones and leaves some out. The sample holds about 85,000 clones, roughly three fifths seen once. The sequenced sample was PBMCs. These receptors all stem from a man younger than 45 in good health and CMV-seronegative.

V and J are TRBV7-8 and TRBJ2-5; D might be TRBD1 (5 bases). The DNA end is a closer match to TRBJ2-7, so the J assignment may be wrong. The CDR3 is 16 amino acids. Per germline, CDR1 SGHVS and CDR2 FQNEAQ. CDR3 in amino acids: CASSLRWGRSSYEQYF. For the CDR3, the DNA is TGTGCCAGCAGCTTAAGGTGGGGCCGAAGCTCCTACGAGCAGTACTTC.

The chain uses TRBV7-8 and TRBJ2-7; TRBD1 matches 8 bases. The CDR3 spans 18 residues. V gave up 5 bases and J gave up 0 bases; unmatched junction bases: 15. Germline V gene lookup returns CDR1 SGHVS and CDR2 FQNEAQ. The CDR3 reads CASSRTDREAGISYEQYF. CDR3 in DNA: TGTGCCAGCAGCCGAACGGACAGGGAGGCGGGAATCTCCTACGAGCAGTACTTC. Complete variable domain (other parts from reference TRBV7-8 and TRBJ2-7): GAGVSQSPRYKVAKRGQDVALRCDPISGHVSLFWYQQALGQGPEFLTYFQNEAQLDKSGLPSDRFFAERPEGSVSTLKIQRTQQEDSAVYLCASSRTDREAGISYEQYFGPGTRLTVT.

The chain carries TRBV9 and TRBJ2-4; 16 nucleotides align to TRBD2. The CDR3 has 16 residues. Per the germline V gene, CDR1 is SGDLS and CDR2 is YYNGEE. Unmatched junction bases numbered 2, after V lost 3 bases and J lost 5 bases. The CDR3 DNA follows: TGTGCCAGCAGCGAGGGACTAGCGGGGGGGGAAAACATTCAGTACTTC. This sequence encodes CASSEGLAGGENIQYF.

V and J are TRBV7-3 and TRBJ1-6; 11 bases align to TRBD1. This CDR3 is built from 17 residues. Per germline, CDR1 SGHTA and CDR2 FQGTGA. The V gene end was trimmed by 5 bases and the J gene end by 5 bases; junction bases not matched to a gene: 8. The CDR3 coding sequence is TGTGCCAGCAGCCGAGGGACAGGGGGATCAGATAATTCACCCCTCCACTTT. Protein: CASSRGTGGSDNSPLHF. The entire variable domain, with the rest obtained from reference TRBV7-3 and TRBJ1-6, is as follows: GAGVSQTPSNKVTEKGKYVELRCDPISGHTALYWYRQSLGQGPEFLIYFQGTGAADDSGLPNDRFFAVRPEGSVSTLKIQRTERGDSAVYLCASSRGTGGSDNSPLHFGNGTRLTVT.

The CDR3 DNA follows: TGTGCCAGCAGCTTAGTTGGCGGGTTTAACTCTGGAAACACCATATATTTT. Amino acid sequence: CASSLVGGFNSGNTIYF. The V gene is TRBV7-2, the J gene TRBJ1-3; D is unclear. V was pared by 1 base and J by 0 bases, with 13 bases between. This CDR3 region has 17 residues. Germline V gene sequence: CDR1 SGHTA, CDR2 FQGNSA.

The count of this clone is one. The V call is TRBV6-1, the J call TRBJ1-5; tentative D call: TRBD1 (5 bases). CDR3 length: 13 amino acids. Germline assignment: CDR1 MNHNS and CDR2 SASEGT. V dropped 7 bases and J dropped 2 bases, with 9 bases sitting between them. CDR3 DNA sequence: TGTGCCAGCACCCCGGGGGGCAATCAGCCCCAGCATTTT. This translates into CASTPGGNQPQHF.

The rearrangement links TRBV6-5 to TRBJ1-1; D call uncertain. The CDR3 is made up of 12 amino acids. V shed 6 bases and J shed 3 bases, with 8 bases lying between them. Germline V gene data show CDR1 as MNHEY and CDR2 as SVGAGI. CDR3 nucleotides: TGTGCCAGCAGAGAAGCGGACACTGAAGCTTTCTTT. Residues: CASREADTEAFF.

This clone was observed a few times. The CDR3 loop is CASGLAGSYEQYF. The CDR3 nucleotides are TGTGCCAGTGGACTAGCGGGCTCCTACGAGCAGTACTTC. V gene TRBV19 combines with J gene TRBJ2-7; 11 nucleotides line up with TRBD2. CDR1 and CDR2 from the germline V gene are LNHDA and SQIVND (reference sequence). This CDR3 contains 13 residues. After removal of 8 bases from V and 0 bases from J, the junction contained 0 bases not matched to a gene.

The rearrangement links TRBV18 to TRBJ2-5; D might be TRBD1 (6 bases). Germline V gene data show CDR1 as KGHSH and CDR2 as LQKENI. The V end lost 3 bases, the J end lost 3 bases, and 17 bases lay between the germline ends. The CDR3 is 16 amino acids. This CDR3 reads CASSPRDTSRKETQYF. In DNA form, the CDR3 reads TGTGCCAGCTCACCTCGGGACACCTCTCGCAAAGAGACCCAGTACTTC.

V gene TRBV19 combines with J gene TRBJ1-2; 7 bases fit TRBD1. The CDR3 consists of 16 residues. CDR1 and CDR2 (germline): LNHDA, SQIVND (reference sequence). V trimming: 2 bases; J trimming: 8 bases; junction bases outside the gene matches: 14. CDR3 DNA: TGTGCCAGTAGTATACTTACAGGGGCTTCCTCGAGCGGCTACACCTTC. Its protein product is CASSILTGASSSGYTF.

V usage is TRBV25-1 and J usage is TRBJ1-4; 8 bases are a match to TRBD1. Trimming at V came to 0 bases and at J to 7 bases, leaving 7 bases not matched to a gene. The germline V gene encodes CDR1 MGHDK and CDR2 SYGVNS. The length of the CDR3 is 16 residues. The CDR3 bases are TGTGCCAGCAGTGAATACCCCGGACAGGGCGGTGAAAAACTGTTTTTT. Residues: CASSEYPGQGGEKLFF.

The chain uses TRBV27 and TRBJ1-2; TRBD1 matches 8 bases. V was clipped by 5 bases and J by 3 bases; unmatched bases: 5. Germline V CDR1 and CDR2: MNHEY, SMNVEV (reference sequence). This CDR3 has 14 amino acids. As DNA, the CDR3 is TGTGCCAGCAGTAAACAGGGGGGCTACTATGGCTACACCTTC. Protein sequence: CASSKQGGYYGYTF.

The rearrangement uses TRBV10-3 and TRBJ2-7; D is perhaps TRBD1 (6 bases). V dropped 6 bases and J dropped 1 base, with 13 bases sitting between them. Germline CDR1 is ENHRY and CDR2 is SYGVKD. This CDR3 region has 14 residues. The CDR3 sequence is CAIRDTGLSYEQYF. The CDR3 DNA sequence: TGTGCCATCAGGGACACAGGGTTATCCTACGAGCAGTACTTC.

J is TRBJ2-5 and V is TRBV6-5; tentative D call: TRBD2 (5 bases). This CDR3 has 15 residues. The ends were cut back, 4 bases at V and 4 bases at J, with 16 bases in the middle. The germline CDR1 and CDR2 sequences are MNHEY and SVGAGI. The CDR3 loop is CASSFRGPGGETQYF. The DNA of the CDR3 is TGTGCCAGCAGTTTTAGAGGGCCAGGAGGAGAGACCCAGTACTTC.

This chain uses TRBV2 with TRBJ2-1; 10 positions match TRBD2. CDR1 SNHLY and CDR2 FYNNEI come from the germline V gene. The CDR3 totals 19 residues. Trimming at V came to 8 bases and at J to 5 bases, leaving 21 bases not matched to a gene. CDR3 nucleotide sequence: TGTGCCAGCGTGTGGATGGTAGCGGGGGGAGACGGGGGAAACAATGAGCAGTTCTTC. Its translation is CASVWMVAGGDGGNNEQFF.

The CDR3 protein is CASMYRGRDTEAFF. The CDR3 coding sequence is TGTGCCAGCATGTACAGGGGTCGAGACACTGAAGCTTTCTTT. The V and J genes are TRBV6-1 and TRBJ1-1; 7 bases are shared with TRBD1. The CDR3 is 14 residues long. The germline gives CDR1 MNHNS, CDR2 SASEGT. The J segment lost 3 bases and the V segment lost 7 bases, leaving 8 bases of the junction unmatched.

The chain uses TRBV25-1 and TRBJ2-5; tentatively, D is TRBD2 (7 bases). Germline-derived CDR1 and CDR2 are MGHDK and SYGVNS. The CDR3 runs to 16 residues. Deletions cut 5 bases from V and 4 bases from J, with 20 bases between. The CDR3 reads CASSPRGGAIGETQYF. CDR3 in DNA: TGTGCCAGCAGTCCCCGTGGGGGGGCCATTGGAGAGACCCAGTACTTC.

The V and J genes are TRBV9 and TRBJ2-3; TRBD2 aligns across 10 bases. V was clipped by 5 bases and J by 3 bases; unmatched bases: 9. In germline, CDR1 is SGDLS, CDR2 YYNGEE. This CDR3 region has 16 residues. The CDR3 DNA reads as TGTGCCAGCAGTGATAAGCGGGGGGGCCAAACAGATACGCAGTATTTT. Encoded protein: CASSDKRGGQTDTQYF.

This clone appeared once. The chain joins TRBV5-1 to TRBJ1-2; D possibly corresponds to TRBD1 (6 bases). This CDR3 is 13 amino acids long. The V gene's germline CDR1 is SGHRS and CDR2 YFSETQ. V was pared by 5 bases and J by 6 bases, with 14 bases between. For the CDR3, the DNA is TGCGCCAGCAGTTCGGACAGCTATGATGGCTACACCTTC. Translated: CASSSDSYDGYTF.

This clone was counted a single time. V gene TRBV11-3 combines with J gene TRBJ2-5, with TRBD1 as a possible D gene (6 bases). V was cut by 5 bases and J by 10 bases, with 17 bases left in between. There are 13 residues in the CDR3. The germline gives CDR1 SGHNT, CDR2 YENEEA. CDR3: CASSQGIVSGQYF. The CDR3 DNA follows: TGTGCCAGCAGCCAGGGGATCGTTTCAGGCCAGTACTTC.

The V gene is TRBV19, the J gene TRBJ1-5; the D gene is possibly TRBD1 (5 bases). Germline V CDR1 and CDR2: LNHDA, SQIVND (reference sequence). Between the trimmed V and J ends, which lost 5 bases and 6 bases, there was a span of 20 bases. This CDR3 comprises 16 residues. Here the CDR3 DNA reads TGTGCCAGTAGTGGAGACCCGGGGCTAGCGAGTCAGCCCCAGCATTTT. This encodes CASSGDPGLASQPQHF.

This clone was counted between two and nine times. The V call is TRBV5-1, the J call TRBJ1-5; no clear D. This CDR3 is 14 amino acids long. Germline V gives CDR1 SGHRS, CDR2 YFSETQ. V lost 7 bases and J lost 0, with 11 bases in between. The CDR3 is CASPFGYSNQPQHF. The CDR3 region has the DNA TGCGCCAGCCCTTTCGGGTATAGCAATCAGCCCCAGCATTTT.

The V call is TRBV15, the J call TRBJ1-5; weak D call: TRBD1 (5 bases). CDR3 size: 16 residues. CDR1 is LNHNV, CDR2 YYDKDF, per germline (reference sequence). The germline V and J ends were trimmed by 0 bases and 1 base, with 10 bases remaining between them. CDR3 coding DNA: TGTGCCACCAGCAGAGATGGGGCCTGGAGCAATCAGCCCCAGCATTTT. Amino acids: CATSRDGAWSNQPQHF.

The sample holds a few counts of this clone. This chain joins TRBV9 and TRBJ2-1; 9 nucleotides match TRBD2. J gave up 2 bases and V 1 base, and 7 bases lay outside the gene matches. Germline assignment: CDR1 SGDLS and CDR2 YYNGEE. The CDR3 spans 17 residues. CDR3 residues: CASSVMERGVAYNEQFF. For the CDR3, the DNA is TGTGCCAGCAGCGTAATGGAGCGGGGGGTTGCCTACAATGAGCAGTTCTTC.

In this sample, this clone turned up a few times. The CDR3 bases are TGTGCCAGCAGTTATTGGGACAGGGGGGACGAGCAGTACTTC. This translates into CASSYWDRGDEQYF. The V gene is TRBV6-6, the J gene TRBJ2-7; 11 bases fit TRBD1. Trimming at V came to 3 bases and at J to 5 bases, leaving 3 bases not matched to a gene. Germline assignment: CDR1 MNHNY and CDR2 SVGAGI (reference sequence). There are 14 residues in the CDR3.